One sample yielded the 2 T cell receptor beta chains listed below, sequenced in a study of molecular identifiers for immune sequencing clone quantification. TCRdb called the PCR reads again in MiXCR, with one record for every CDR3 protein. This table holds over 85,000 distinct CDR3 sequences, under 40% found once. Input material: naive CD8+ T cells from blood, with Jurkat cell RNA spiked in. Noted subset: FACS-sorted CD8+CD4-CCR7+CD45RA+ naive T cells. The origin of the receptors is a human donor in good health. Some libraries in this study had Jurkat cell RNA spiked in.

In the case of this clonotype: A single base separates this from a much larger clone, so it may be a read error. The chain uses TRBV18 and TRBJ2-5; possible D gene TRBD1, 5 bases. Per the germline V gene, CDR1 is KGHSH and CDR2 is LQKENI. This CDR3 has 15 amino acids. CDR3 coding DNA: TGTGCCAGCTCACAACCCAGCGTTGGACAAGAGACCCAGCACTTC. This sequence encodes CASSQPSVGQETQHF.

At least ten counts were recorded for this clonotype. The chain combines TRBV7-9 with TRBJ2-3; D is uncertain. The CDR3 covers 11 residues. V was shortened by 6 bases and J by 3 bases, with 4 bases between the two germline ends. The V gene's germline CDR1 is SEHNR and CDR2 FQNEAQ (reference sequence). Here the CDR3 reads CASRPTDTQYF. The CDR3 coding sequence is TGTGCCAGCAGACCAACAGATACGCAGTATTTT.